This T cell receptor (beta chain) was retrieved from a study of CD4+ T cells in melanoma. Method: immunoSEQ multiplex PCR; TCRdb's copy keeps in-frame clones and lacks some. The sample yields around 100,000 clones, about 90% seen once. Germline lookup yields CDR1 SGHNT and CDR2 YYREEE (reference sequence). Losses at the gene ends were 4 bases for V and 3 bases for J; bases not matched to a gene: 10. The CDR3 length is 17 residues. This clone has just one count. The source is a human donor with melanoma. The V call is TRBV5-4, the J call TRBJ2-5, with 12 bases aligning to TRBD2. The sequenced sample was peripheral blood. The CDR3 nucleotides are TGTGCCAGCAGCCGAGGGGGCCTAGCGGGGGGGAAAGAGACCCAGTACTTC. This gives the protein CASSRGGLAGGKETQYF.